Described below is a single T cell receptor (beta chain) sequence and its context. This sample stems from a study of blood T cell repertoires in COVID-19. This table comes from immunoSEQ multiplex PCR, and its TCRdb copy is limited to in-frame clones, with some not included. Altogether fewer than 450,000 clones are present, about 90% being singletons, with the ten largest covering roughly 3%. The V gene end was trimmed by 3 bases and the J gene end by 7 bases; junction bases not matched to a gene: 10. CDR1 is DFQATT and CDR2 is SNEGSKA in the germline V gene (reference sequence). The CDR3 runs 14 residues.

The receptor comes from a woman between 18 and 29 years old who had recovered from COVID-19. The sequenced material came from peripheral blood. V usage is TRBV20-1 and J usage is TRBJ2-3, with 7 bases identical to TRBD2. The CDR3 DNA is TGCAGTGCTAGTACCAGCGGGATTGCAAATACGCAGTATTTT. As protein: CSASTSGIANTQYF.